The T cell receptor beta chain under discussion was sequenced for a study of shared clonotypes between healthy human individuals. The data were produced by immunoSEQ multiplex PCR, yet TCRdb's version contains in-frame clones alone and is incomplete. The table has roughly 1,500,000 clones, around 98% seen once. V was clipped by 4 bases and J by 6 bases; unmatched bases: 6. CDR1 SGHNT and CDR2 YYREEE come from the germline V gene (reference sequence). This CDR3 comprises 16 residues. This TCR derives from a man aged 25 to 45 in good health. The sequenced sample was naive CD4+ T cells sorted from blood. This sample's subset: CD45RA+ positively selected. The chain links TRBV5-4 to TRBJ2-2; 13 bases fit TRBD2. The CDR3 sequence: CASSPRTSGRSGELFF. DNA of the CDR3: TGTGCCAGCAGCCCAAGGACTAGCGGGAGATCCGGGGAGCTGTTTTTT.